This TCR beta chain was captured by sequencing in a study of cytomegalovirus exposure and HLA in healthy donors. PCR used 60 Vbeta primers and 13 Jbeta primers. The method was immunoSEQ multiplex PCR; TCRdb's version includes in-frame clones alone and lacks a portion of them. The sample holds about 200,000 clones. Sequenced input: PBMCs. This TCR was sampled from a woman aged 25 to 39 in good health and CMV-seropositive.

CDR3 sequence (DNA): TGTGCCAGCAGCCTCCGGGGCACTGAAGCTTTCTTT. Its protein product is CASSLRGTEAFF. The chain combines TRBV6-6 with TRBJ1-1; no definite D call. This CDR3 has 12 residues. Germline CDR1 is MNHNY and CDR2 is SVGAGI (reference sequence). V lost 6 bases and J lost 4, with 9 bases in between.